These 32 T cell receptor beta chains were sequenced from one sample in a study of sequential checkpoint blockade in melanoma. The table came from immunoSEQ multiplex PCR; TCRdb's copy has only in-frame clones and leaves some out. The sample has thousands of clones, 60% to 70% seen once. Treatment given: randomized to nivolumab then ipilimumab (arm A) or the reverse (arm B). Material: CD8+ T cells sorted from blood (inferred from file names), obtained from a patient given nivolumab and ipilimumab in sequence. Every receptor here comes from a human donor with melanoma.

J is TRBJ1-2 and V is TRBV7-9; D possibly corresponds to TRBD1 (6 bases). V gave up 3 bases and J gave up 5 bases, with 13 bases separating them. From germline, CDR1 is SEHNR and CDR2 FQNEAQ (reference sequence). This CDR3 spans 14 amino acids. CDR3 in amino acids: CASSFLDRGYGYTF. The CDR3 nucleotides are TGTGCCAGCAGCTTCCTGGACAGAGGGTATGGCTACACCTTC.

V and J are TRBV7-9 and TRBJ1-1, with no clear D. The germline CDR1 and CDR2 sequences are SEHNR and FQNEAQ (reference sequence). V was shortened by 9 bases and J by 1 base, with 12 bases between the two germline ends. The CDR3 runs to 13 residues. The CDR3 here is CASSITANTEAFF. In DNA, the CDR3 is TGTGCCAGTTCGATAACAGCGAACACTGAAGCTTTCTTT.

The V and J genes are TRBV4-1 and TRBJ1-4; 10 nucleotides align to TRBD1. Germline CDR1 is MGHRA and CDR2 is YSYEKL. The J segment lost 8 bases and the V segment lost 3 bases, leaving 6 bases of the junction unmatched. The CDR3 has 15 residues. For the CDR3, the DNA is TGCGCCAGCAGCCACCGACAGGGGGCGGGAGAAAAACTGTTTTTT. It codes for CASSHRQGAGEKLFF.

This chain joins TRBV6-5 and TRBJ1-2; 8 bases align to TRBD1. CDR1 and CDR2 (germline): MNHEY, SVGAGI. The CDR3 is made up of 14 amino acids. V shed 5 bases and J 2 bases; nucleotides not matched to a gene: 4. The CDR3 spells CASSETGVNYGYTF. DNA for the CDR3: TGTGCCAGCAGTGAGACAGGGGTGAACTATGGCTACACCTTC.

A single count supports this clone. The chain is built from TRBV30 and TRBJ1-3; D gene unclear. Between the trimmed V and J ends, which lost 4 bases and 2 bases, there was a span of 9 bases. CDR1 is GTSNPN, CDR2 SVGIG, per germline (reference sequence). The CDR3 loop spans 13 amino acids. The chain's CDR3 is CAWTDNTGNTIYF. CDR3 DNA: TGTGCCTGGACCGACAACACTGGAAACACCATATATTTT. The full variable domain, rest sourced from reference TRBV30 and TRBJ1-3, is SQTIHQWPATLVQPVGSPLSLECTVEGTSNPNLYWYRQAAGRGLQLLFYSVGIGQISSEVPQNLSASRPQDRQFILSSKKLLLSDSGFYLCAWTDNTGNTIYFGEGSWLTVV.

This chain uses TRBV7-3 with TRBJ2-3; D possibly corresponds to TRBD1 (5 bases). Germline V gene sequence: CDR1 SGHTA, CDR2 FQGTGA. The V end was cut by 5 bases, the J end by 1 base, with 10 bases between. The CDR3 extends over 14 amino acids. The CDR3 here is CASSVGLGTDTQYF. The CDR3, as DNA: TGTGCCAGCAGCGTGGGGCTAGGCACAGATACGCAGTATTTT. The variable domain in full, with the rest retrieved from reference TRBV7-3 and TRBJ2-3, is GAGVSQTPSNKVTEKGKYVELRCDPISGHTALYWYRQSLGQGPEFLIYFQGTGAADDSGLPNDRFFAVRPEGSVSTLKIQRTERGDSAVYLCASSVGLGTDTQYFGPGTRLTVL.

The chain has TRBV9 and TRBJ2-1, with 8 bases aligning to TRBD2. This CDR3 spans 16 amino acids. Unmatched junction bases numbered 5, after V lost 0 bases and J lost 3 bases. Germline V gene data show CDR1 as SGDLS and CDR2 as YYNGEE. The CDR3 protein is CASSVGSGSGYNEQFF. The CDR3 nucleotides read TGTGCCAGCAGCGTAGGGAGCGGGAGTGGCTACAATGAGCAGTTCTTC.

In DNA form, the CDR3 reads TGTGCCAGCAGCTTGCACAGGGGAAACTATGGCTACACCTTC. It translates to CASSLHRGNYGYTF. The chain uses TRBV5-5 and TRBJ1-2, with TRBD1 matching 7 bases. The length of the CDR3 is 14 residues. Per germline, CDR1 SGHKS and CDR2 YYEKEE (reference sequence). J gave up 2 bases and V 1 base, and 2 bases lay outside the gene matches.

The V gene is TRBV27, the J gene TRBJ2-7; D gene uncertain. The V end lost 5 bases, the J end lost 0 bases, and 5 bases lay between the germline ends. The germline V gene has CDR1 MNHEY and CDR2 SMNVEV (reference sequence). The CDR3 spans 12 residues. The CDR3, as DNA: TGTGCCAGCAGTGCGAGCTCCTACGAGCAGTACTTC. This codes for CASSASSYEQYF.

This clone occurred a few times. CDR3 amino acids: CASSGQGRIEQFF. CDR3 nucleotides: TGCGCCAGCAGCGGACAGGGGCGGATTGAGCAGTTCTTC. The genes are TRBV10-1 and TRBJ2-1; 9 nucleotides agree with TRBD1. Trimming took 6 bases from V and 9 from J; bases not matched to a gene: 6. The germline CDR1 and CDR2 sequences are WNHNN and SYGVQD (reference sequence). This CDR3 spans 13 amino acids.

The chain links TRBV5-4 to TRBJ2-1; D remains ambiguous. This CDR3 is built from 11 residues. Deletions cut 5 bases from V and 3 bases from J, with 3 bases between. In germline, CDR1 is SGHNT, CDR2 YYREEE (reference sequence). CDR3 sequence (DNA): TGTGCCAGCAGATACTACAATGAGCAGTTCTTC. It is translated as CASRYYNEQFF.

V usage is TRBV27 and J usage is TRBJ2-7; D is perhaps TRBD1 (6 bases). V lost 2 bases and J 3 bases, leaving 8 bases between the germline ends. The CDR3 has 13 residues. The germline gives CDR1 MNHEY, CDR2 SMNVEV (reference sequence). CDR3 sequence: CASSLGQYYEQYF. Written as DNA, the CDR3 is TGTGCCAGCAGTTTAGGACAGTACTACGAGCAGTACTTC.

V is TRBV9 and J is TRBJ1-2, with 9 bases matching TRBD1. The CDR3 spans 15 residues. V trimming: 3 bases; J trimming: 2 bases; junction bases outside the gene matches: 5. Germline CDR1 SGDLS, CDR2 YYNGEE. CDR3 coding DNA: TGTGCCAGCAGCGAGACCGGGACAGGGAACTATGGCTACACCTTC. Translation gives CASSETGTGNYGYTF.

This clone showed up just a few times. The chain couples TRBV19 to TRBJ1-3; D is undetermined. Germline V lookup: CDR1 LNHDA, CDR2 SQIVND (reference sequence). Deletions cut 1 base from V and 9 bases from J, with 7 bases between. This CDR3 has 12 residues. The CDR3 region is CASSIGEATIYF. CDR3 bases: TGTGCCAGTAGTATAGGCGAAGCCACCATATATTTT.

V and J are TRBV10-3 and TRBJ2-7; D possibly corresponds to TRBD1 (5 bases). V shed 2 bases and J shed 3 bases, with 17 bases lying between them. Germline V gives CDR1 ENHRY, CDR2 SYGVKD. This CDR3 contains 16 residues. The CDR3, as DNA: TGTGCCATCAGTGAGCTGTGGGGCCAACATGACTACGAGCAGTACTTC. It is translated as CAISELWGQHDYEQYF.

Remarks on this clone: Other DNA sequences in this specimen translate into the identical CDR3. The chain recombines TRBV4-3 with TRBJ1-2, with a weak D call TRBD1 (6 bases). CDR1 is LGHNA and CDR2 is YSLEER in the germline V gene. V dropped 4 bases and J dropped 0 bases, with 12 bases sitting between them. The CDR3 spans 15 residues. The CDR3 DNA reads TGCGCCAGCAGCCCCCGGGACACAACTAACTATGGCTACACCTTC. It is translated as CASSPRDTTNYGYTF.

This chain joins TRBV19 and TRBJ1-3; D gene uncertain. The CDR3 sequence is 13 residues long. Germline-derived CDR1 and CDR2 are LNHDA and SQIVND (reference sequence). Trimming pared 9 bases from V and 0 bases from J, leaving 9 bases between. CDR3 coding DNA: TGTGCCAGCGGGGTCCACTCTGGAAACACCATATATTTT. Amino acids: CASGVHSGNTIYF.

CDR3 DNA sequence: TGCGCCAGCAGCCAAGCCCCCTCGCCCCTCCAGGGGGCTAGCAATCAGCCCCAGCATTTT. Amino acid sequence: CASSQAPSPLQGASNQPQHF. The chain recombines TRBV4-1 with TRBJ1-5, with TRBD1 matching 8 bases. V dropped 1 base and J dropped 0; count of bases not matched to a gene: 14. The CDR3 length is 20 residues. Germline V gene sequence: CDR1 MGHRA, CDR2 YSYEKL.

The chain carries TRBV18 and TRBJ2-7; 11 nucleotides align to TRBD1. Germline CDR1 is KGHSH and CDR2 is LQKENI. Trimming at V came to 3 bases and at J to 3 bases, leaving 1 base not matched to a gene. CDR3 length: 14 amino acids. The CDR3 bases are TGTGCCAGCTCACCCGGGACAGGGGGCTACGAGCAGTACTTC. This sequence encodes CASSPGTGGYEQYF.

About this clone itself: A far bigger clonotype differs at one base, so this is likely a read error. Other DNA sequences in this sample translate to the same CDR3. J is TRBJ1-2 and V is TRBV6-5; D call uncertain. This CDR3 comprises 13 residues. V was clipped by 8 bases and J by 3 bases, with 13 bases between them. CDR1 is MNHEY, CDR2 SVGAGI, per germline. Here the CDR3 reads CASDHGRDYGYTF. Here the CDR3 DNA reads TGTGCCAGCGACCACGGGAGAGACTATGGCTACACCTTC.

The gene calls are TRBV2 and TRBJ1-2, with TRBD1 identical over 7 bases. This CDR3 is 15 amino acids long. V lost 1 base to trimming and J lost 4 bases; unmatched junction nucleotides: 6. Germline loops: CDR1 SNHLY, CDR2 FYNNEI. The CDR3 DNA is TGTGCCAGCAGTGAAGGACAGGGCCTTGCCTATGGCTACACCTTC. Translated, it gives CASSEGQGLAYGYTF. Variable domain in full (rest from reference TRBV2 and TRBJ1-2): EPEVTQTPSHQVTQMGQEVILRCVPISNHLYFYWYRQILGQKVEFLVSFYNNEISEKSEIFDDQFSVERPDGSNFTLKIRSTKLEDSAMYFCASSEGQGLAYGYTFGSGTRLTVV.

The chain combines TRBV5-1 with TRBJ1-1; 9 bases match TRBD1. The CDR3 is 15 residues long. The V segment lost 2 bases and the J segment 4 bases; nucleotides outside the gene matches: 6. From germline, CDR1 is SGHRS and CDR2 YFSETQ. The CDR3 spells CASSLGTGTFTEAFF. The DNA for the CDR3 is TGCGCCAGCAGCTTAGGGACAGGGACGTTCACTGAAGCTTTCTTT. Based on the CDR3 plus reference TRBV5-1 and TRBJ1-1, the full variable domain is KAGVTQTPRYLIKTRGQQVTLSCSPISGHRSVSWYQQTPGQGLQFLFEYFSETQRNKGNFPGRFSGRQFSNSRSEMNVSTLELGDSALYLCASSLGTGTFTEAFFGQGTRLTVV.

The CDR3 spells CASGDRGNTEAFF. The DNA of the CDR3 is TGTGCCAGCGGGGACAGGGGAAACACTGAAGCTTTCTTT. The V call is TRBV2, the J call TRBJ1-1; 10 bases line up with TRBD1. The germline V gene encodes CDR1 SNHLY and CDR2 FYNNEI. The trim removed 8 bases at V and 2 bases at J, leaving 2 bases unmatched. The CDR3 sequence is 13 residues long.

By its share, this clone is medium-sized. In DNA form, the CDR3 reads TGTGCCAGCAGGGGAATTAGACAGGCCACTGGTACCTACGAGCAGTACTTC. This encodes CASRGIRQATGTYEQYF. The rearrangement joins TRBV2 to TRBJ2-7, with D maybe TRBD1 (6 bases). This CDR3 region has 17 residues. V was cut by 6 bases and J by 2 bases, with 23 bases left in between. The germline gives CDR1 SNHLY, CDR2 FYNNEI.

V and J are TRBV4-1 and TRBJ1-2, with a weak D call TRBD1 (5 bases). Trimming removed 1 base at V and 3 bases at J, with 6 bases between. Germline assignment: CDR1 MGHRA and CDR2 YSYEKL. The CDR3 sequence is 13 residues long. Here the CDR3 reads CASSQGGDYGYTF. CDR3 DNA: TGCGCCAGCAGCCAAGGGGGGGACTATGGCTACACCTTC.

This clone showed up just once. V gene TRBV19 combines with J gene TRBJ1-5, with D perhaps TRBD1 (5 bases). With 3 bases removed from V and 7 bases from J, the gap between germline ends came to 13 bases. CDR3 length equals 14 residues. The germline CDR1 and CDR2 sequences are LNHDA and SQIVND (reference sequence). CDR3 DNA: TGTGCCAGTAGTATTGGGGCAGTCCCCCAGCCCCAGCATTTT. It specifies CASSIGAVPQPQHF.

This chain joins TRBV7-9 and TRBJ2-1, with a tentative D call TRBD2 (7 bases). Trimming shortened V by 1 base and J by 8 bases, and 9 bases separated the two germline ends. Per the germline V gene, CDR1 is SEHNR and CDR2 is FQNEAQ (reference sequence). The length of the CDR3 is 13 residues. The chain's CDR3 is CASSLEGGDEQFF. The CDR3 coding sequence is TGTGCCAGCAGCTTAGAGGGGGGGGATGAGCAGTTCTTC.

The V call is TRBV9, the J call TRBJ1-5, with 9 positions matching TRBD1. The germline gives CDR1 SGDLS, CDR2 YYNGEE. CDR3 length equals 14 residues. V gave up 3 bases and J gave up 6 bases; unmatched junction bases: 4. DNA of the CDR3: TGTGCCAGCAGCGGGGAACAGGGGGCTCAGCCCCAGCATTTT. This codes for CASSGEQGAQPQHF.

This clone is medium-sized within its sample. The chain recombines TRBV7-9 with TRBJ2-7; the match to TRBD2 covers 8 bases. Germline lookup yields CDR1 SEHNR and CDR2 FQNEAQ (reference sequence). The CDR3 covers 13 residues. Losses at the gene ends were 6 bases for V and 4 bases for J; bases not matched to a gene: 5. The CDR3 is CASRAGERYEQYF. The CDR3 DNA reads as TGTGCCAGCAGAGCGGGAGAGAGGTACGAGCAGTACTTC.

J is TRBJ1-1 and V is TRBV4-1, with D unclear. There are 14 residues in the CDR3. Germline V gene data show CDR1 as MGHRA and CDR2 as YSYEKL. V lost 0 bases, J lost 5 bases, and 10 bases lay in between. CDR3 in DNA: TGCGCCAGCAGCCAAGACTGGGAGTGGACTGAAGCTTTCTTT. The encoded protein is CASSQDWEWTEAFF.

J is TRBJ1-1 and V is TRBV6-1; D might be TRBD1 (5 bases). Germline V gene sequence: CDR1 MNHNS, CDR2 SASEGT. The CDR3 covers 13 residues. V was shortened by 7 bases and J by 6 bases, with 15 bases between the two germline ends. The CDR3 region has the DNA TGTGCCAGCAATGGGGGGGAGGCCGCTGAAGCTTTCTTT. Protein product: CASNGGEAAEAFF.

The chain uses TRBV27 and TRBJ2-1; TRBD2 aligns across 8 bases. V dropped 3 bases and J dropped 4; count of bases not matched to a gene: 2. The CDR3 runs 14 residues. The germline gives CDR1 MNHEY, CDR2 SMNVEV (reference sequence). This chain's CDR3 is CASSFGGAYNEQFF. For the CDR3, the DNA is TGTGCCAGCAGTTTCGGGGGGGCTTACAATGAGCAGTTCTTC.